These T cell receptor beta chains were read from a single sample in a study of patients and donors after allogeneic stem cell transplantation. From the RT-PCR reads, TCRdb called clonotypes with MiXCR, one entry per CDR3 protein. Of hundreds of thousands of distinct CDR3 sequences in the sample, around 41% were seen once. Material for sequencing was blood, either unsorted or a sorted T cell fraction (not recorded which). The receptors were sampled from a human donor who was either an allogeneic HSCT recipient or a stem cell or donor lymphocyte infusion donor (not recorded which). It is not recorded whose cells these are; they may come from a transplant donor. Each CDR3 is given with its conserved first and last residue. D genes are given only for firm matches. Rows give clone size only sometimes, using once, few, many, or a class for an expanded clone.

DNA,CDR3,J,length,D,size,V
TGCGCCAGCTCTGTTGAGGGCACAGATACGCAGTATTTT,CASSVEGTDTQYF,TRBJ2-3,13,NA,NA,TRBV5-1
TGTGCCTGGAGTATCCCGGGCTCCGGTGGCTACACCTTC,CAWSIPGSGGYTF,TRBJ1-2,13,NA,few,TRBV30
TGTGCCTGGAGTGTTGGCAGCTTCAATGAAAAACTGTTTTTT,CAWSVGSFNEKLFF,TRBJ1-4,14,NA,NA,TRBV30
TGTGCCAGCAGTTTAGGACAGGGTAGTAATGAGCAGTTCTTC,CASSLGQGSNEQFF,TRBJ2-1,14,TRBD1,NA,TRBV12-3/TRBV12-4
TGTGCCATCAGCCGCGAAGCCAAAAACATTCAGTACTTC,CAISREAKNIQYF,TRBJ2-4,13,NA,few,TRBV10-3
TGCGCCAGCAGCCACGGGGACTCCTACGAGCAGTACTTC,CASSHGDSYEQYF,TRBJ2-7,13,NA,few,TRBV4-1
TGCAGTGCTAAGGTCCAGGAGACCTCACCCCTCCACTTT,CSAKVQETSPLHF,TRBJ1-6,13,NA,medium-sized,TRBV20-1
TGCGCCAGCAGCTTGGTAAGGGGCCCTACTAACTATGGCTACACCTTC,CASSLVRGPTNYGYTF,TRBJ1-2,16,NA,few,TRBV5-1
TGTGCCAGCAGCGAAGACAGGACGGGGACCCAGTACTTC,CASSEDRTGTQYF,TRBJ2-5,13,NA,NA,TRBV7-7
TGCAGTGCGGAAAGGGGGGTGCGGGCTTTCTTT,CSAERGVRAFF,TRBJ1-1,11,NA,few,TRBV20-1
TGTGCCAGCAGACCTGGCAGGACCTATGGCTACACCTTC,CASRPGRTYGYTF,TRBJ1-2,13,NA,NA,TRBV6-5
TGTGCCAGCAGCCGGGACGGGAACACCGGGGAGCTGTTTTTT,CASSRDGNTGELFF,TRBJ2-2,14,NA,NA,TRBV7-9
TGTGCCAGCAGTGTTTGGAGCAATCAGCCCCAGCATTTT,CASSVWSNQPQHF,TRBJ1-5,13,NA,NA,TRBV2
TGTGCCAGCAGTGAGGAGCAGAGGGGCCAAGAGACCCAGTACTTC,CASSEEQRGQETQYF,TRBJ2-5,15,NA,many,TRBV25-1
TGTGCTAGGAAACCTCCCCAGACCCAGTACTTC,CARKPPQTQYF,TRBJ2-5,11,NA,NA,TRBV12-5
TGTGCCAGCAGCTTGGATCGTAAGAGCTCTGGAAACACCATATATTTT,CASSLDRKSSGNTIYF,TRBJ1-3,16,NA,few,TRBV7-2
TGTGCCAGCAGTTACGAGGCGAGGACAGATACGCAGTATTTT,CASSYEARTDTQYF,TRBJ2-3,14,NA,NA,TRBV6-7
TGCGCCAGCAGCCAAGATTCCGGGAATTCACCCCTCCACTTT,CASSQDSGNSPLHF,TRBJ1-6,14,NA,NA,TRBV4-3
TGCAGCGCTGGGATTGCACGGGACATTCAGTACTTC,CSAGIARDIQYF,TRBJ2-4,12,NA,NA,TRBV29-1
TGTGCCAGCAGACGGGGGCTCGTGAACACCGGGGAGCTGTTTTTT,CASRRGLVNTGELFF,TRBJ2-2,15,NA,NA,TRBV7-2
TGTGCCAGCAGTTCCCCGGCAGGGAGAGGCCAGCCCCAGCATTTT,CASSSPAGRGQPQHF,TRBJ1-5,15,NA,NA,TRBV28
TGTGCCAGCAGGGGTAGGGGAGGAAAACTGTTTTTT,CASRGRGGKLFF,TRBJ1-4,12,NA,few,TRBV27
TGTGCCAGCAGCTCTACTAAAGTTTTGGGAGGGGATACTTCACCCCTCCACTTT,CASSSTKVLGGDTSPLHF,TRBJ1-6,18,NA,NA,TRBV7-9
TGCAGCGTTGACCGAGGGAACAGGGTGGAAGCTTTCTTT,CSVDRGNRVEAFF,TRBJ1-1,13,NA,few,TRBV29-1
TGTGCCAGCAGCCTAGGACTTGTTGTGGGCGAGCAGTACTTC,CASSLGLVVGEQYF,TRBJ2-7,14,NA,NA,TRBV5-4
TGTGCCAGCAGTTTAGCTTCAGGGTTCCAAGAGACCCAGTACTTC,CASSLASGFQETQYF,TRBJ2-5,15,NA,NA,TRBV28
TGCGCCAGCAGCCACTGGGGCAGGGCAGCGGATACGCAGTATTTT,CASSHWGRAADTQYF,TRBJ2-3,15,NA,NA,TRBV4-3
TGCAGTGCGCGCCCAGTTTTGGGGAGGGCTAATGAAAAACTGTTTTTT,CSARPVLGRANEKLFF,TRBJ1-4,16,NA,NA,TRBV20-1
TGTGCCAGCAGTGACTTTGGACTAGTCACCTACGAGCAGTACTTC,CASSDFGLVTYEQYF,TRBJ2-7,15,TRBD2,NA,TRBV6-1
TGCGCCAGCAGCACCCCGGGACTGTACAATGAGCAGTTCTTC,CASSTPGLYNEQFF,TRBJ2-1,14,NA,few,TRBV5-1
TGCGCCAGCAGCCCCGTTTGGACAGGGCCCGGAAACACCATATATTTT,CASSPVWTGPGNTIYF,TRBJ1-3,16,TRBD1,NA,TRBV4-1
TGCGCCAGCAGCTTGGGACAGAGGTCAGAGGGCTACACCTTC,CASSLGQRSEGYTF,TRBJ1-2,14,NA,few,TRBV5-1
TGTGCCAGCTGTTGGGAGGGAGAAGCTTTCTTT,CASCWEGEAFF,TRBJ1-1,11,NA,few,TRBV6-6